The rows below give T cell receptor beta chains drawn from one sample of a study of cytomegalovirus exposure and HLA in healthy donors. Sequencing used immunoSEQ multiplex PCR; TCRdb keeps in-frame clones, though not all of them. The sample lists under 70,000 clones, more than 65% occurring once. Sequencing input: PBMCs. The source of these receptors is a man aged 35 to 55 in good health and CMV-seropositive. CDR3s include the opening cysteine and the closing phenylalanine or tryptophan. A D gene is named only where the DNA matches it firmly. Some rows mark clone size as missing; the rest say once, few, many or name a class of expanded clone.

>TRBV7-9|-|few|TRBJ1-2
CASKSGEGIYGYTF
TGTGCCAGCAAATCGGGAGAGGGCATCTATGGCTACACCTTC
>TRBV4-3|-|-|TRBJ1-1
CASSQDSGRNTEAFF
TGCGCCAGCAGCCAAGATTCGGGGAGGAACACTGAAGCTTTCTTT
>TRBV29-1|TRBD2|-|TRBJ2-1
CSVEGRLAGPYNEQFF
TGCAGCGTTGAAGGGAGACTAGCGGGGCCCTACAATGAGCAGTTCTTC
>TRBV30|-|-|TRBJ1-1
CAWSGQLGTEAFF
TGTGCCTGGAGTGGACAGTTAGGCACTGAAGCTTTCTTT
>TRBV29-1|-|-|TRBJ1-1
CSGQGGNTEAFF
TGCAGCGGGCAAGGGGGGAACACTGAAGCTTTCTTT
>TRBV2|-|-|TRBJ2-5
CASSDGQGGSETQYF
TGTGCCAGCAGTGATGGGCAGGGAGGTAGCGAGACCCAGTACTTC
>TRBV4-1|-|-|TRBJ1-3
CASSLGPLRRTAGNTIYF
TGCGCCAGCAGCCTCGGCCCTCTGCGGCGGACTGCTGGAAACACCATATATTTT
>TRBV2|-|-|TRBJ2-6
CASTTRGSGANVLTF
TGTGCCAGCACTACTCGGGGCTCTGGGGCCAACGTCCTGACTTTC
>TRBV13|TRBD2|-|TRBJ2-3
CASSAPVREGSTDTQYF
TGTGCCAGCAGCGCCCCGGTTAGGGAGGGGAGCACAGATACGCAGTATTTT
>TRBV13|TRBD1|-|TRBJ1-1
CASSLPGGTEAFF
TGTGCCAGCAGCTTGCCAGGGGGCACTGAAGCTTTCTTT
>TRBV20-1|-|-|TRBJ1-1
CSAREVGEAFF
TGCAGTGCCAGGGAAGTAGGGGAAGCTTTCTTT
>TRBV4-2|TRBD1|-|TRBJ1-3
CASSRQGRGDSGNTIYF
TGTGCCAGCAGCCGGCAGGGCAGGGGGGACTCTGGAAACACCATATATTTT
>TRBV6-1|-|-|TRBJ1-1
CASSERPPGSEAFF
TGTGCCAGCAGTGAAAGGCCCCCGGGAAGTGAAGCTTTCTTT
>TRBV7-9|TRBD1|once|TRBJ2-7
CASSSQEWTGNEQYF
TGTGCCAGCAGCTCGCAAGAATGGACAGGGAACGAGCAGTACTTC
>TRBV29-1|-|-|TRBJ2-7
CSARDTSYEQYF
TGCAGCGCTAGGGACACCTCCTACGAGCAGTACTTC
>TRBV5-1|TRBD2|-|TRBJ2-5
CASSTGLAGGGETQYF
TGCGCCAGCAGCACTGGACTAGCGGGGGGTGGGGAGACCCAGTACTTC
>TRBV9|TRBD2|-|TRBJ2-7
CASSVGRGTDSYEQYF
TGTGCCAGCAGCGTGGGGCGGGGGACGGACTCCTACGAGCAGTACTTC
>TRBV11-1|-|few|TRBJ2-5
CASSLGLQETQYF
TGTGCCAGCAGCTTAGGGCTCCAAGAGACCCAGTACTTC
>TRBV9|TRBD2|few|TRBJ2-3
CASSVVGSGVGTDTQYF
TGTGCCAGCAGCGTAGTCGGCAGCGGGGTTGGCACAGATACGCAGTATTTT
>TRBV6-5|-|-|TRBJ1-5
CASSRAGVNQPQHF
TGTGCCAGCAGTCGCGCGGGGGTTAATCAGCCCCAGCATTTT
>TRBV9|TRBD2|-|TRBJ2-1
CASSPRGSSGGPNNEQFF
TGTGCCAGCAGCCCGCGGGGGTCTAGCGGGGGGCCCAACAATGAGCAGTTCTTC
>TRBV5-1|TRBD1|once|TRBJ2-5
CASSPTGQAQETQYF
TGCGCCAGCAGCCCTACGGGACAGGCGCAAGAGACCCAGTACTTC
>TRBV29-1|-|-|TRBJ1-2
CSVWAGTNYGYTF
TGCAGCGTCTGGGCAGGCACTAACTATGGCTACACCTTC
>TRBV11-3|-|few|TRBJ2-1
CASSYSRYNEQFF
TGTGCCAGCAGCTACTCTAGATACAATGAGCAGTTCTTC
>TRBV4-1|TRBD2|-|TRBJ2-7
CASSPSGLSSYEQYF
TGCGCCAGCAGCCCGTCGGGACTAAGCTCCTACGAGCAGTACTTC
>TRBV6-5|-|few|TRBJ1-6
CASSYTDNSPLHF
TGTGCCAGCAGTTATACAGATAATTCACCCCTCCACTTT
>TRBV5-6|TRBD2|-|TRBJ2-2
CASDSSGGNTGELFF
TGTGCCAGCGACTCTAGCGGGGGGAACACCGGGGAGCTGTTTTTT
>TRBV6-1|TRBD2|-|TRBJ2-1
CASSVAGDGEQFF
TGTGCCAGCAGTGTTGCGGGGGACGGTGAGCAGTTCTTC
>TRBV6-6|TRBD1|-|TRBJ2-7
CAILLDRAMDEQYF
TGTGCCATTCTTTTGGACAGGGCTATGGACGAGCAGTACTTC
>TRBV29-1|TRBD1|-|TRBJ2-7
CSVLGPGGYEQYF
TGCAGCGTTCTGGGTCCAGGGGGATACGAGCAGTACTTC
>TRBV9|TRBD1|-|TRBJ1-4
CASSATGANEKLFF
TGTGCCAGCAGCGCGACAGGGGCGAATGAAAAACTGTTTTTT
>TRBV2|-|few|TRBJ1-2
CASSEGTVPTF
TGTGCCAGCAGTGAAGGAACAGTCCCCACCTTC
>TRBV29-1|-|-|TRBJ1-4
CSVALTGSEKLFF
TGCAGCGTCGCTTTAACAGGGAGTGAAAAACTGTTTTTT
>TRBV18|-|once|TRBJ2-4
CASSSGNLAKNIQYF
TGTGCCAGCTCATCAGGGAATCTGGCCAAAAACATTCAGTACTTC
>TRBV29-1|-|-|TRBJ1-2
CSVGGAEGYTF
TGCAGCGTGGGAGGGGCGGAAGGCTACACCTTC
>TRBV19|TRBD1|few|TRBJ1-1
CATSYLQGVKNTEAFF
TGTGCCACCTCTTACTTACAGGGGGTTAAAAACACTGAAGCTTTCTTT
>TRBV7-2|TRBD1|-|TRBJ2-7
CASSPWTGESYEQYF
TGTGCCAGCAGCCCGTGGACAGGGGAGTCCTACGAGCAGTACTTC
>TRBV4-2|-|-|TRBJ2-5
CASSLSGDSGIQETQYF
TGTGCCAGCAGCCTCTCCGGGGACTCCGGAATCCAAGAGACCCAGTACTTC
>TRBV9|-|-|TRBJ1-6
CASTPTWSYNSPLHF
TGTGCCAGCACCCCGACGTGGAGCTATAATTCACCCCTCCACTTT
>TRBV29-1|-|-|TRBJ1-2
CSVTPGGKVSSYTF
TGCAGCGTCACGCCTGGCGGAAAGGTTAGTAGCTACACCTTC
>TRBV5-1|TRBD1|-|TRBJ1-3
CASSLDRAGDTIYF
TGCGCCAGCAGCCTGGACAGGGCTGGAGACACCATATATTTT
>TRBV19|-|-|TRBJ2-5
CASSTRSAETQYF
TGTGCCAGTAGTACCCGTAGTGCGGAGACCCAGTACTTC
>TRBV4-2|TRBD2|-|TRBJ2-2
CASSRGLAGLTGELFF
TGTGCCAGCAGCCGGGGACTAGCGGGGCTCACCGGGGAGCTGTTTTTT
>TRBV19|TRBD1|-|TRBJ1-5
CASSGQGEGQPQHF
TGTGCCAGTAGTGGACAGGGAGAAGGTCAGCCCCAGCATTTT
>TRBV5-1|-|-|TRBJ1-4
CASSSSPQGATNEKLFF
TGCGCCAGCAGCTCCTCCCCACAGGGTGCAACTAATGAAAAACTGTTTTTT
>TRBV19|TRBD1|-|TRBJ1-2
CASSRYSGTGLVYGYTF
TGTGCCAGTAGTAGGTACTCCGGGACAGGGCTGGTATATGGCTACACCTTC
>TRBV7-8|TRBD1|-|TRBJ2-7
CASSLSVGTGGAEQYF
TGTGCCAGCAGCTTAAGCGTTGGGACAGGGGGGGCCGAGCAGTACTTC
>TRBV7-3|-|-|TRBJ1-3
CASSLTGARSGNTIYF
TGTGCCAGCAGCTTAACGGGCGCCCGCTCTGGAAACACCATATATTTT
>TRBV27|-|few|TRBJ1-5
CASRQTISNQPQHF
TGTGCCAGCAGGCAAACTATAAGCAATCAGCCCCAGCATTTT